Listed below are T cell receptor beta chains from one sample, sequenced in a study of blood T cell repertoires in COVID-19. Data came from immunoSEQ multiplex PCR; TCRdb stores just in-frame clones and leaves some out. The sample has about 340,000 clones, around 91% seen once; the top ten hold less than 3.5%. Sample: peripheral blood. These receptors were taken from a woman aged 18-30 years who had recovered from COVID-19. Each CDR3 is given with its conserved first and last residue. A D gene is named only where the DNA matches it firmly. Clone size is stated in some rows and not others, as once, few, many or a class when expanded.

D gene: TRBD1; J gene: TRBJ1-1; V gene: TRBV7-2; clone size: once; CDR3 DNA: TGTGCCAGCAGCCGTAGCATCGGACAGGGGGACACTGAAGCTTTCTTT; CDR3 protein: CASSRSIGQGDTEAFF
D gene: .; J gene: TRBJ2-1; V gene: TRBV24-1; clone size: .; CDR3 DNA: TGTGCCACCAGTGATTTTCCAGGGCGACCCTACAATGAGCAGTTCTTC; CDR3 protein: CATSDFPGRPYNEQFF
D gene: TRBD1; J gene: TRBJ1-4; V gene: TRBV7-9; clone size: once; CDR3 DNA: TGTGCCAGCAGCTCGGACAGGGGGTCTGGTGAAAAACTGTTTTTT; CDR3 protein: CASSSDRGSGEKLFF
D gene: .; J gene: TRBJ2-1; V gene: TRBV4-3; clone size: .; CDR3 DNA: TGCGCCAGCAGCCAAGATGCAGGAGGCTCCTACAATGAGCAGTTCTTC; CDR3 protein: CASSQDAGGSYNEQFF
D gene: .; J gene: TRBJ2-3; V gene: TRBV5-6; clone size: .; CDR3 DNA: TGTGCCAGCAGCCGTCCCATTGGTAGAAGCACAGATACGCAGTATTTT; CDR3 protein: CASSRPIGRSTDTQYF
D gene: .; J gene: TRBJ2-1; V gene: TRBV7-6; clone size: once; CDR3 DNA: TGTGCCAGCAGCTTAGACCCGGACTTTAGCTCCTACAATGAGCAGTTCTTC; CDR3 protein: CASSLDPDFSSYNEQFF
D gene: TRBD2; J gene: TRBJ2-1; V gene: TRBV30; clone size: .; CDR3 DNA: TGTGCCTGGAGTAGAGCGGGACGTTACAATGAGCAGTTCTTC; CDR3 protein: CAWSRAGRYNEQFF
D gene: .; J gene: TRBJ2-5; V gene: TRBV15; clone size: .; CDR3 DNA: TGTGCCACCAGCAGAGACTGGCCCGCCCAGTACTTC; CDR3 protein: CATSRDWPAQYF
D gene: TRBD1; J gene: TRBJ1-2; V gene: TRBV6-4; clone size: .; CDR3 DNA: TGTGCCAGAACCGGGACAGACTATGGCTACACCTTC; CDR3 protein: CARTGTDYGYTF
D gene: .; J gene: TRBJ1-1; V gene: TRBV7-8; clone size: .; CDR3 DNA: TGTGCCAGCAGCTTATTTCGTAGCGGGGGGCTGAACACTGAAGCTTTCTTT; CDR3 protein: CASSLFRSGGLNTEAFF
D gene: TRBD2; J gene: TRBJ2-1; V gene: TRBV7-6; clone size: few; CDR3 DNA: TGTGCCAGCAGCCTCCCCGGGGGGGTCTCCTACAATGAGCAGTTCTTC; CDR3 protein: CASSLPGGVSYNEQFF
D gene: .; J gene: TRBJ1-1; V gene: TRBV9; clone size: .; CDR3 DNA: TGTGCCAGCAGCCCCCGTTCGGGGGGTTACACTGAAGCTTTCTTT; CDR3 protein: CASSPRSGGYTEAFF
D gene: .; J gene: TRBJ1-5; V gene: TRBV7-2; clone size: .; CDR3 DNA: TGTGCCAGCAGCTTAATCGGGTCGGGGAATCAGCCCCAGCATTTT; CDR3 protein: CASSLIGSGNQPQHF
D gene: .; J gene: TRBJ1-1; V gene: TRBV29-1; clone size: .; CDR3 DNA: TGCAGCGCCGCCCCCAGGGTAAACATGAACACTGAAGCTTTCTTT; CDR3 protein: CSAAPRVNMNTEAFF
D gene: .; J gene: TRBJ2-1; V gene: TRBV7-8; clone size: .; CDR3 DNA: TGTGCCAGCAGCGGCGCCTGGCGGGATTTCTACAATGAGCAGTTCTTC; CDR3 protein: CASSGAWRDFYNEQFF
D gene: TRBD1; J gene: TRBJ1-2; V gene: TRBV29-1; clone size: .; CDR3 DNA: TGCAGCGTTGAAGAACAGGGGGCCTATGGCTACACCTTC; CDR3 protein: CSVEEQGAYGYTF
D gene: TRBD1; J gene: TRBJ1-5; V gene: TRBV19; clone size: .; CDR3 DNA: TGTGCCAGTAGGCAACAGGGGTTCCAGCCCCAGCATTTT; CDR3 protein: CASRQQGFQPQHF
D gene: TRBD2; J gene: TRBJ2-1; V gene: TRBV19; clone size: .; CDR3 DNA: TGTGCCAGTAGTACCCCGGGCGGGAGGTTCCTTGAGCAGTTCTTC; CDR3 protein: CASSTPGGRFLEQFF
D gene: .; J gene: TRBJ1-2; V gene: TRBV7-2; clone size: .; CDR3 DNA: TGTGCCAGCAGCCTGCCCGCGGGTGAGAGGGTGGTTGGCTACACCTTC; CDR3 protein: CASSLPAGERVVGYTF
D gene: TRBD1; J gene: TRBJ1-2; V gene: TRBV11-3; clone size: .; CDR3 DNA: TGTGCCAGCAGCTTCACAGGGGGCGCGTTATCCGGCTACACCTTC; CDR3 protein: CASSFTGGALSGYTF
D gene: .; J gene: TRBJ2-5; V gene: TRBV7-9; clone size: .; CDR3 DNA: TGTGCCAGCACCCTCCGAGGGGGGGCCCAAGAGACCCAGTACTTC; CDR3 protein: CASTLRGGAQETQYF
D gene: TRBD2; J gene: TRBJ2-5; V gene: TRBV5-1; clone size: .; CDR3 DNA: TGCGCCAGCAGCCGGGAGGGGGAAGAGACCCAGTACTTC; CDR3 protein: CASSREGEETQYF
D gene: TRBD2; J gene: TRBJ2-3; V gene: TRBV5-5; clone size: once; CDR3 DNA: TGTGCCAGCAGCTTAAACAGGGGCCAATTTCGCGGGAGGGCCACAGATACGCAGTATTTT; CDR3 protein: CASSLNRGQFRGRATDTQYF
D gene: .; J gene: TRBJ2-5; V gene: TRBV10-2; clone size: .; CDR3 DNA: TGCGCCACCAGAGCTAGCAAGGGCCAAGAGACCCAGTACTTC; CDR3 protein: CATRASKGQETQYF
D gene: TRBD1; J gene: TRBJ2-1; V gene: TRBV7-9; clone size: .; CDR3 DNA: TGTGCCAGCAGCCCACCGGGGACAGGGGGATTGAATGAGCAGTTCTTC; CDR3 protein: CASSPPGTGGLNEQFF
D gene: .; J gene: TRBJ2-1; V gene: TRBV3-1/TRBV3-2; clone size: once; CDR3 DNA: TGTGCCAGCAGCCAGGAGTTAGGAGGGTACAATGAGCAGTTCTTC; CDR3 protein: CASSQELGGYNEQFF
D gene: TRBD2; J gene: TRBJ2-1; V gene: TRBV27; clone size: .; CDR3 DNA: TGTGCCAGCAGTTTCACGGGGCGGGAGTTGGGTGAGCAGTTCTTC; CDR3 protein: CASSFTGRELGEQFF
D gene: .; J gene: TRBJ2-5; V gene: TRBV5-1; clone size: .; CDR3 DNA: TGCGCCAGCAGCTTGGGGGGGCGGCACGAGACCCAGTACTTC; CDR3 protein: CASSLGGRHETQYF
D gene: TRBD1; J gene: TRBJ1-5; V gene: TRBV18; clone size: .; CDR3 DNA: TGTGCCAGCTCCGAGACAGGGCGTAATAGCAATCAGCCCCAGCATTTT; CDR3 protein: CASSETGRNSNQPQHF
D gene: TRBD2; J gene: TRBJ2-5; V gene: TRBV7-8; clone size: .; CDR3 DNA: TGTGCCAGCAGCTTAGCGGGGGGGGGACAAGAGACCCAGTACTTC; CDR3 protein: CASSLAGGGQETQYF
D gene: .; J gene: TRBJ1-2; V gene: TRBV6-2/TRBV6-3; clone size: few; CDR3 DNA: TGTGCCAGCAGTTACACCCAGGAGGATGGCTACACCTTC; CDR3 protein: CASSYTQEDGYTF
D gene: .; J gene: TRBJ2-3; V gene: TRBV5-1; clone size: .; CDR3 DNA: TGCGCCAGCAAGTGGCGGGATAGCACAGATACGCAGTATTTT; CDR3 protein: CASKWRDSTDTQYF
D gene: .; J gene: TRBJ1-3; V gene: TRBV3-1/TRBV3-2; clone size: .; CDR3 DNA: TGTGCCAGCAGCCAAGATGCGGATAGCTCTGGAAACACCATATATTTT; CDR3 protein: CASSQDADSSGNTIYF
D gene: TRBD1; J gene: TRBJ1-5; V gene: TRBV12-5; clone size: .; CDR3 DNA: TGTGCTAGTGGTCCGAAACAGGGGGCGGATCAGCCCCAGCATTTT; CDR3 protein: CASGPKQGADQPQHF
D gene: TRBD2; J gene: TRBJ2-1; V gene: TRBV6-2/TRBV6-3; clone size: .; CDR3 DNA: TGTGCCAGCAGTCGGTGGGCTAGCGGGACCGGCTCCTACAATGAGCAGTTCTTC; CDR3 protein: CASSRWASGTGSYNEQFF
D gene: .; J gene: TRBJ2-5; V gene: TRBV6-1; clone size: .; CDR3 DNA: TGTGCCAGCAGTGAATATAAGGGAGACGCGGGTCCCCAAGAGACCCAGTACTTC; CDR3 protein: CASSEYKGDAGPQETQYF
D gene: .; J gene: TRBJ2-3; V gene: TRBV29-1; clone size: .; CDR3 DNA: TGCAGCGTTGAAGATCGTGGCAGTAACACAGATACGCAGTATTTT; CDR3 protein: CSVEDRGSNTDTQYF
D gene: TRBD1; J gene: TRBJ1-5; V gene: TRBV19; clone size: .; CDR3 DNA: TGTGCCAGTAGTATAGACAGGGGGCTCGTTCAGCCCCAGCATTTT; CDR3 protein: CASSIDRGLVQPQHF
D gene: TRBD1; J gene: TRBJ1-1; V gene: TRBV6-6; clone size: .; CDR3 DNA: TGTGCCAGCATTACGGACAGGGGGAACACTGAAGCTTTCTTT; CDR3 protein: CASITDRGNTEAFF
D gene: TRBD1; J gene: TRBJ1-5; V gene: TRBV19; clone size: .; CDR3 DNA: TGTGCCAGTAGTCAGGGGGCCGATCAGCCCCAGCATTTT; CDR3 protein: CASSQGADQPQHF
D gene: TRBD2; J gene: TRBJ2-1; V gene: TRBV30; clone size: .; CDR3 DNA: TGTGCCTGGCAGGGTGGGACCCTAGCGGGAGGTTCCTCCTACAATGAGCAGTTCTTC; CDR3 protein: CAWQGGTLAGGSSYNEQFF
D gene: TRBD1; J gene: TRBJ1-1; V gene: TRBV19; clone size: .; CDR3 DNA: TGTGCCAGTAGTACACAGGGGGTGAACACTGAAGCTTTCTTT; CDR3 protein: CASSTQGVNTEAFF